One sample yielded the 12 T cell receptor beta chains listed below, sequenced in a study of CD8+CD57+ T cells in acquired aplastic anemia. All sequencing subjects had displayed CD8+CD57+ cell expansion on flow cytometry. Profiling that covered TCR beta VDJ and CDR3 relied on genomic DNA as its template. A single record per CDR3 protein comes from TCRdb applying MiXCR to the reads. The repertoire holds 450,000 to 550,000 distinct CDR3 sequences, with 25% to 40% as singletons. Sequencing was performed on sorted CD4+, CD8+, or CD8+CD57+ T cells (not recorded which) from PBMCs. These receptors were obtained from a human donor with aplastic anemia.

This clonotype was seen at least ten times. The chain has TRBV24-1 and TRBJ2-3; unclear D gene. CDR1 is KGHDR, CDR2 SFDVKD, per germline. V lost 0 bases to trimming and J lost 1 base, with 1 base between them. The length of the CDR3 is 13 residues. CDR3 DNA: TGTGCCACCAGTGATTTGGGCACAGATACGCAGTATTTT. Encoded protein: CATSDLGTDTQYF.

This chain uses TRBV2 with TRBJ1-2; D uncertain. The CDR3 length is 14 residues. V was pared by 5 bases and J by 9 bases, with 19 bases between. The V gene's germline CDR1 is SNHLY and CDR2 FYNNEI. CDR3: CASSLSVGLGSYTF. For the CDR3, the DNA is TGTGCCAGCAGTTTATCGGTCGGGCTAGGGAGCTACACCTTC. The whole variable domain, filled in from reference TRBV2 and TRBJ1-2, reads EPEVTQTPSHQVTQMGQEVILRCVPISNHLYFYWYRQILGQKVEFLVSFYNNEISEKSEIFDDQFSVERPDGSNFTLKIRSTKLEDSAMYFCASSLSVGLGSYTFGSGTRLTVV.

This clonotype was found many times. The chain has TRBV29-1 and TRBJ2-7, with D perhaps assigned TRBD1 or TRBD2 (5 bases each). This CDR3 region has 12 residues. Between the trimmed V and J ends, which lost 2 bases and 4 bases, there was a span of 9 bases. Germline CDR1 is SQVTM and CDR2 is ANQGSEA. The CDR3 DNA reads TGCAGCGTTGAAAGGGACGGATACGAGCAGTACTTC. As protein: CSVERDGYEQYF.

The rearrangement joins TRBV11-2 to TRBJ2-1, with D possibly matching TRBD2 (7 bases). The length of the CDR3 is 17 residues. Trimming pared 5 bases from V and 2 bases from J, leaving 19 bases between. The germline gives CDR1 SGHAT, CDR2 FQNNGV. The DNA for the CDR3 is TGTGCCAGCAGCGACCCGACGGGGGGCCAGGCCTACAATGAGCAGTTCTTC. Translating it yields CASSDPTGGQAYNEQFF.

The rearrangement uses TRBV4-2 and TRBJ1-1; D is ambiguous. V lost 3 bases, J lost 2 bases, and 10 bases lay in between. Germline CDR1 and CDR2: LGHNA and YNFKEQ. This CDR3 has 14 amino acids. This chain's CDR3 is CASSHSTDNTEAFF. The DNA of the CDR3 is TGTGCCAGCAGCCATTCGACCGATAACACTGAAGCTTTCTTT.

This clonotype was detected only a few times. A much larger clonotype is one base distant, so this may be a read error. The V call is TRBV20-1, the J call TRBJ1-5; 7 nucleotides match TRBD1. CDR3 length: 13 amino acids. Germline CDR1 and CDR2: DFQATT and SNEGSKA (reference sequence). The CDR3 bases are TGCACCGCAGGGGGACATAGCAATCAGCCCCAGCATTTT. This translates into CTAGGHSNQPQHF.

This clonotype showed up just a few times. CDR3 region: CAWSVRAEQPQHF. The CDR3 nucleotides read TGTGCCTGGAGTGTAAGGGCTGAACAGCCCCAGCATTTT. This rearrangement joins TRBV30 to TRBJ1-5; no firm D call. The CDR3 is 13 residues long. V was shortened by 0 bases and J by 7 bases, with 10 bases between the two germline ends. Germline V gene sequence: CDR1 GTSNPN, CDR2 SVGIG (reference sequence).

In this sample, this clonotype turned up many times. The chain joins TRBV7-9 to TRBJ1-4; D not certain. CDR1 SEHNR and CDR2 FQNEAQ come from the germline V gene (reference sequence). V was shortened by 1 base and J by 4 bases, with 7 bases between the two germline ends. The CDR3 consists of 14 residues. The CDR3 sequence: CASSLGRLNEKLFF. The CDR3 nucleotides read TGTGCCAGCAGCTTAGGGCGGCTTAATGAAAAACTGTTTTTT.

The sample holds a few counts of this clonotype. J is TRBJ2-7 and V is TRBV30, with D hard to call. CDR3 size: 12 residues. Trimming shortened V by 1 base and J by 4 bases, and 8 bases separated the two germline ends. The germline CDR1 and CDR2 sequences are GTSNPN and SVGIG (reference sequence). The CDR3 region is CAWSANSYEQYF. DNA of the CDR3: TGTGCCTGGAGTGCAAACAGTTACGAGCAGTACTTC.

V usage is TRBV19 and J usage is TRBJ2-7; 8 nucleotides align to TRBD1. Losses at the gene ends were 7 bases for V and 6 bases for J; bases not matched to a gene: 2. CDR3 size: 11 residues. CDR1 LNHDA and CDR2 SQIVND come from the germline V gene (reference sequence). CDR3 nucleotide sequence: TGTGCCAGTACCGGGACAGGCGAGCAGTACTTC. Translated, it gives CASTGTGEQYF.

DNA of the CDR3: TGCAGTGGGGTTGGAGCGGGGGCTTACAATGAGCAGTTCTTC. Protein: CSGVGAGAYNEQFF. The chain recombines TRBV20-1 with TRBJ2-1; TRBD2 matches at 8 bases. V lost 7 bases and J lost 4; bases outside the gene matches: 9. Germline values: CDR1 DFQATT, CDR2 SNEGSKA (reference sequence). This CDR3 is built from 14 residues.

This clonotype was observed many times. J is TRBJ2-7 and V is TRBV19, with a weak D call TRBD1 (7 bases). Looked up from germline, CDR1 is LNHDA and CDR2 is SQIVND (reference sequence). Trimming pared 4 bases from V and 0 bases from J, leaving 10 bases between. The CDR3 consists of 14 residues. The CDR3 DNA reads TGTGCCAGTAGTAGGAGGGACAGCTCCTACGAGCAGTACTTC. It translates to CASSRRDSSYEQYF.